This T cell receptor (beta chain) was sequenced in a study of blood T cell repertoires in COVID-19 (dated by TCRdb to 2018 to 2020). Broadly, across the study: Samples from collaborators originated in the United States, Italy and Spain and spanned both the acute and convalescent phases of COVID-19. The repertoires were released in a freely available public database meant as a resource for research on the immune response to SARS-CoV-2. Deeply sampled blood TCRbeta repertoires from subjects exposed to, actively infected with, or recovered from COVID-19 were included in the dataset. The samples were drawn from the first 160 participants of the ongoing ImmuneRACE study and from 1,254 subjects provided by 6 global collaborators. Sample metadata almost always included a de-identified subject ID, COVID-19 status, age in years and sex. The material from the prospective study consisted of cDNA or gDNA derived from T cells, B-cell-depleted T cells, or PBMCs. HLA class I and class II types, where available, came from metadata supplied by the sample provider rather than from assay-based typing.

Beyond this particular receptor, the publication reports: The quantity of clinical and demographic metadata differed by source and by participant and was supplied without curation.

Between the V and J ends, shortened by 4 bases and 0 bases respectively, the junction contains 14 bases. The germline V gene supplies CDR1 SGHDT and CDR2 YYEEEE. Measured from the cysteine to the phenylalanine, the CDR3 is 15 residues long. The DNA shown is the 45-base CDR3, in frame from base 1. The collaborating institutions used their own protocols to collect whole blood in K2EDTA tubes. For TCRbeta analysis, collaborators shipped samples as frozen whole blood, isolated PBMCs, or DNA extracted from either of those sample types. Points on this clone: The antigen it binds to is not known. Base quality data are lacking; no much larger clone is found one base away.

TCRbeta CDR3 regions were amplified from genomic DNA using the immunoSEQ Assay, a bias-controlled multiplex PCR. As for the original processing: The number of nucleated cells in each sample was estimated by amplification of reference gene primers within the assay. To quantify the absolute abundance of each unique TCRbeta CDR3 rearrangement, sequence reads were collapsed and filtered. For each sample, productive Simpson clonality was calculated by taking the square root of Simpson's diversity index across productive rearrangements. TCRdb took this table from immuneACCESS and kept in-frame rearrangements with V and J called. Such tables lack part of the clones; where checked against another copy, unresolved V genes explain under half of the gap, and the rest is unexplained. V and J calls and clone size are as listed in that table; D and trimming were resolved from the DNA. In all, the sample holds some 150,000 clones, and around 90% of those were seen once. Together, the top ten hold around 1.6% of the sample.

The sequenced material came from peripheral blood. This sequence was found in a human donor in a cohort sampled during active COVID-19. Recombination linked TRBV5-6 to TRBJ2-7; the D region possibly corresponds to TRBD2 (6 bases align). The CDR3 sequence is CASSLGGRSSYEQYF. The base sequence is TGTGCCAGCAGCCTCGGGGGACGGAGCTCCTACGAGCAGTACTTC.